The T cell receptor beta chain described here comes from a study of blood T cells in healthy people across ages. A J-beta primer mix and a sample-barcoded 5' primer were used in a second PCR of roughly 6 to 12 cycles. Using its own MiXCR run on the 5' RACE reads, TCRdb lists one record per CDR3 protein. The repertoire includes roughly 1,500,000 distinct CDR3 sequences, roughly 40% of them detected once, and 6.5% to 10% sits in the top ten. Germline V gene lookup returns CDR1 SGHRS and CDR2 YFSETQ. V was shortened by 3 bases and J by 1 base, with 19 bases between the two germline ends. This CDR3 comprises 17 residues.

This sequence joins TRBV5-1 and TRBJ1-1; a possible D gene is TRBD1 (6 bases). The source of this sequence is a young woman in good health. The sample taken for sequencing was blood. CDR3 amino acids: CASSYRTAPRQNTEAFF. The CDR3 coding sequence is TGCGCCAGCAGCTACCGGACAGCGCCTAGACAGAACACTGAAGCTTTCTTT.